A single sample gave rise to the 29 T cell receptor beta chains below, sequenced in a study of blood T cell repertoires in COVID-19 (dated by TCRdb to 2020 to 2022). Library construction relied on the immunoSEQ multiplex PCR assay. TCRdb provides this immuneACCESS table in a form limited to in-frame rearrangements. Some clones are lacking; in checked studies, under half of them reflect an unresolved V gene, and why the rest are absent is not known. The sample contains approximately 53,000 clones, roughly 90% of them found a single time. The ten largest make up approximately 20% of the sample. Sequenced sample: peripheral blood. The receptor set was obtained from a woman of 80 years or more with COVID-19, enrolled during active disease.

The chain joins TRBV2 to TRBJ1-4, with 7 bases fitting TRBD1. Germline trimming cut 6 bases from V and 7 bases from J; bases unmatched to any gene: 14. This CDR3 is 16 amino acids long. CDR1 and CDR2 (germline): SNHLY, FYNNEI. CDR3 region: CASRSGSRGGGEKLFF. The CDR3 nucleotides read TGTGCCAGCAGGAGCGGTTCTAGAGGGGGCGGTGAAAAACTGTTTTTT.

The V call is TRBV5-1, the J call TRBJ2-7; D is possibly TRBD1 (6 bases). Germline CDR1 reads SGHRS; CDR2 reads YFSETQ. CDR3 size: 14 residues. Trimming took 0 bases from V and 4 from J, leaving 11 bases between them. As DNA, the CDR3 is TGCGCCAGCAGCTTGGCCACAGGGCGGTACGAGCAGTACTTC. Its translation is CASSLATGRYEQYF. The variable domain in full, with the rest retrieved from reference TRBV5-1 and TRBJ2-7, is KAGVTQTPRYLIKTRGQQVTLSCSPISGHRSVSWYQQTPGQGLQFLFEYFSETQRNKGNFPGRFSGRQFSNSRSEMNVSTLELGDSALYLCASSLATGRYEQYFGPGTRLTVT.

V and J are TRBV30 and TRBJ1-2, with 8 nucleotides matching TRBD1. Germline CDR1 and CDR2: GTSNPN and SVGIG (reference sequence). CDR3 size: 12 residues. J gave up 5 bases and V 4 bases, and 3 bases lay outside the gene matches. The CDR3 reads CAWTRQGYGYTF. CDR3 DNA sequence: TGTGCCTGGACAAGACAGGGGTATGGCTACACCTTC. The variable domain in full, completed from reference TRBV30 and TRBJ1-2, reads SQTIHQWPATLVQPVGSPLSLECTVEGTSNPNLYWYRQAAGRGLQLLFYSVGIGQISSEVPQNLSASRPQDRQFILSSKKLLLSDSGFYLCAWTRQGYGYTFGSGTRLTVV.

This rearrangement joins TRBV5-6 to TRBJ1-4; D is ambiguous. In germline, CDR1 is SGHDT, CDR2 YYEEEE. The CDR3 consists of 11 residues. Trimming left V 4 bases short and J 7 bases short, with 5 bases between. This CDR3 is CASSAGEKLFF. Here the CDR3 DNA reads TGTGCCAGCAGCGCCGGTGAAAAACTGTTTTTT. The variable domain in full, completed from reference TRBV5-6 and TRBJ1-4, reads DAGVTQSPTHLIKTRGQQVTLRCSPKSGHDTVSWYQQALGQGPQFIFQYYEEEERQRGNFPDRFSGHQFPNYSSELNVNALLLGDSALYLCASSAGEKLFFGSGTQLSVL.

This clone was detected only once. The rearrangement joins TRBV6-5 to TRBJ2-7; tentatively, D is TRBD1 (5 bases). V gave up 7 bases and J gave up 5 bases, with 9 bases separating them. In germline, CDR1 is MNHEY, CDR2 SVGAGI. The CDR3 is made up of 11 amino acids. The CDR3 DNA reads TGTGCCAGCACCCAGGGTGACGAGCAGTACTTC. It translates to CASTQGDEQYF.

This clone appeared a single time. The J gene is TRBJ2-2, the V gene TRBV27, with 7 positions matching TRBD1. CDR3 length equals 14 residues. In germline, CDR1 is MNHEY, CDR2 SMNVEV (reference sequence). V gave up 6 bases and J gave up 0 bases; unmatched junction bases: 1. The CDR3: CASRGQSNTGELFF. As DNA, the CDR3 is TGTGCCAGCAGGGGACAGTCGAACACCGGGGAGCTGTTTTTT.

The rearrangement joins TRBV7-2 to TRBJ1-1, with D maybe TRBD1 (5 bases). V lost 1 base and J lost 0, with 12 bases in between. Germline V gives CDR1 SGHTA, CDR2 FQGNSA. CDR3 length equals 16 residues. Here the CDR3 DNA reads TGTGCCAGCAGCTTAGGGGACTTATTGATGAACACTGAAGCTTTCTTT. Translation gives CASSLGDLLMNTEAFF.

There are a few counts of this clone. The chain combines TRBV2 with TRBJ2-1; D gene uncertain. Germline CDR1 is SNHLY and CDR2 is FYNNEI. The CDR3 is made up of 13 amino acids. The V gene lost 2 bases and the J gene lost 3 bases, with 5 bases spanning the gap. The CDR3 loop is CASSENNYNEQFF. DNA for the CDR3: TGTGCCAGCAGTGAAAACAACTACAATGAGCAGTTCTTC. The variable domain in full, with the rest retrieved from reference TRBV2 and TRBJ2-1, is EPEVTQTPSHQVTQMGQEVILRCVPISNHLYFYWYRQILGQKVEFLVSFYNNEISEKSEIFDDQFSVERPDGSNFTLKIRSTKLEDSAMYFCASSENNYNEQFFGPGTRLTVL.

The chain has TRBV6-5 and TRBJ1-2; TRBD1 aligns across 12 bases. The CDR3 extends over 15 amino acids. The V gene end was trimmed by 4 bases and the J gene end by 7 bases; junction bases not matched to a gene: 7. Looked up from germline, CDR1 is MNHEY and CDR2 is SVGAGI. The DNA of the CDR3 is TGTGCCAGCAGTTTGGGGGACAGGGGGCTTGCTGGCTACACCTTC. Its protein product is CASSLGDRGLAGYTF.

This clone appeared a few times. The rearrangement links TRBV6-5 to TRBJ1-5, with 7 nucleotides matching TRBD1. This CDR3 contains 13 residues. V trimming: 5 bases; J trimming: 7 bases; junction bases outside the gene matches: 5. CDR1 MNHEY and CDR2 SVGAGI come from the germline V gene. CDR3 region: CASSPDRDQPQHF. The CDR3 DNA sequence: TGTGCCAGCAGTCCCGACAGGGACCAGCCCCAGCATTTT.

This chain uses TRBV5-1 with TRBJ2-1, with D tentatively TRBD2 (6 bases). Trimming left V 6 bases short and J 5 bases short, with 18 bases between. The CDR3 contains 15 residues. The germline gives CDR1 SGHRS, CDR2 YFSETQ. The DNA of the CDR3 is TGCGCCAGCATTCCGGGGGATCGTTTTAACAATGAGCAGTTCTTC. Translation gives CASIPGDRFNNEQFF.

The CDR3 loop reads CATSTQVNYEQYF. The CDR3 coding sequence is TGTGCCACCAGCACCCAGGTGAACTACGAGCAGTACTTC. V usage is TRBV15 and J usage is TRBJ2-7; D unclear. The V and J ends lost 4 bases and 3 bases respectively, with 10 bases between them. This CDR3 is 13 amino acids long. Germline V gives CDR1 LNHNV, CDR2 YYDKDF (reference sequence).

The genes are TRBV20-1 and TRBJ1-1; D gene uncertain. This CDR3 has 11 residues. Trimming shortened V by 2 bases and J by 1 base, and 2 bases separated the two germline ends. The V gene's germline CDR1 is DFQATT and CDR2 SNEGSKA (reference sequence). The CDR3 is CSARQNTEAFF. The CDR3 DNA is TGCAGTGCTAGACAGAACACTGAAGCTTTCTTT.

In its sample, this clone was seen a few times. CDR3 protein: CASRRTGTGRRNTGELFF. For the CDR3, the DNA is TGTGCCAGCAGGAGGACCGGGACAGGGCGACGGAACACCGGGGAGCTGTTTTTT. V usage is TRBV7-9 and J usage is TRBJ2-2; 9 positions match TRBD1. The CDR3 runs to 18 residues. Germline CDR1 SEHNR, CDR2 FQNEAQ (reference sequence). The V and J ends lost 6 bases and 1 base, in that order; junction bases with no gene match: 12.

The table lists this clone with a few counts. The chain combines TRBV4-1 with TRBJ1-2; no reliable D call. V lost 1 base, J lost 6 bases, and 18 bases lay in between. Germline-derived CDR1 and CDR2 are MGHRA and YSYEKL. There are 16 residues in the CDR3. In DNA, the CDR3 is TGCGCCAGCAGCCAAGCGCTTTTTGCGGGGATCAATGGCTACACCTTC. It encodes CASSQALFAGINGYTF.

The chain joins TRBV5-4 to TRBJ1-1; 10 nucleotides agree with TRBD1. The CDR3 is made up of 17 amino acids. V lost 3 bases to trimming and J lost 0 bases; unmatched junction nucleotides: 8. CDR1 SGHNT and CDR2 YYREEE come from the germline V gene (reference sequence). Written as DNA, the CDR3 is TGTGCCAGCAGCTCAATGGGACAGGGGCAAATGAACACTGAAGCTTTCTTT. Translation: CASSSMGQGQMNTEAFF.

CDR3 region: CASSIAVSEQFF. The CDR3 nucleotides read TGTGCCAGTAGTATAGCGGTGTCTGAGCAGTTCTTC. V gene TRBV19 combines with J gene TRBJ2-1; D unclear. The V end was cut by 1 base, the J end by 9 bases, with 7 bases between. Germline V gene data show CDR1 as LNHDA and CDR2 as SQIVND (reference sequence). The CDR3 length is 12 residues.

V usage is TRBV27 and J usage is TRBJ1-6, with 9 bases lining up with TRBD1. Unmatched junction bases numbered 16, after V lost 7 bases and J lost 3 bases. This CDR3 region has 19 residues. Germline-derived CDR1 and CDR2 are MNHEY and SMNVEV (reference sequence). CDR3 residues: CASTSRDRGRGHYNSPLHF. Written as DNA, the CDR3 is TGTGCCAGCACATCCAGAGACAGGGGGAGGGGGCACTATAATTCACCCCTCCACTTT.

The chain employs TRBV7-6 and TRBJ1-2; tentative D call: TRBD1 (5 bases). Per the germline V gene, CDR1 is SGHVS and CDR2 is FNYEAQ. V was clipped by 4 bases and J by 8 bases, with 23 bases between them. This CDR3 comprises 16 residues. Here the CDR3 DNA reads TGTGCCAGCAGCTCCTTTAGGGCAGGGACTATGGGGGGCTACACCTTC. Protein: CASSSFRAGTMGGYTF.

The rearrangement joins TRBV30 to TRBJ1-2; the match to TRBD1 covers 8 bases. Losses at the gene ends were 7 bases for V and 6 bases for J; bases not matched to a gene: 4. The length of the CDR3 is 11 residues. Germline CDR1 and CDR2: GTSNPN and SVGIG (reference sequence). The DNA for the CDR3 is TGTGCCTTAAAACAGGGGGATGGCTACACCTTC. It specifies CALKQGDGYTF.

The chain links TRBV6-1 to TRBJ1-5; 12 nucleotides match TRBD1. Germline V gene lookup returns CDR1 MNHNS and CDR2 SASEGT. This CDR3 contains 15 residues. The V segment lost 1 base and the J segment 7 bases; nucleotides outside the gene matches: 2. CDR3 sequence reads: CASSEGDRGRQPQHF. The CDR3 DNA reads as TGTGCCAGCAGTGAAGGGGACAGGGGGCGACAGCCCCAGCATTTT.

This chain joins TRBV2 and TRBJ2-4, with TRBD1 as a possible D gene (6 bases). In germline, CDR1 is SNHLY, CDR2 FYNNEI. This CDR3 comprises 17 residues. Trimming cost V 5 bases and J 8 bases, with 25 bases left between them. CDR3 residues: CASSFPRTGTQRDIQYF. CDR3 nucleotides: TGTGCCAGCAGTTTCCCCCGTACAGGGACCCAACGGGACATTCAGTACTTC. Full variable domain (rest looked up from reference TRBV2 and TRBJ2-4): EPEVTQTPSHQVTQMGQEVILRCVPISNHLYFYWYRQILGQKVEFLVSFYNNEISEKSEIFDDQFSVERPDGSNFTLKIRSTKLEDSAMYFCASSFPRTGTQRDIQYFGAGTRLSVL.

The J gene is TRBJ1-3, the V gene TRBV3-1 (or the pseudogene TRBV3-2); D not certain. Trimming removed 1 base from V and 0 bases from J, with 7 bases in between. Germline V gene sequence: CDR1 LGHDT, CDR2 YNNKEL (reference sequence). This CDR3 spans 15 amino acids. CDR3 residues: CASSQGVISGNTIYF. CDR3 in DNA: TGTGCCAGCAGCCAAGGCGTAATCTCTGGAAACACCATATATTTT.

The J gene is TRBJ1-1, the V gene TRBV5-4; TRBD1 agrees at 10 bases. Germline V gives CDR1 SGHNT, CDR2 YYREEE (reference sequence). Losses at the gene ends were 3 bases for V and 7 bases for J; bases not matched to a gene: 6. The CDR3 has 14 amino acids. The chain's CDR3 is CASSSDRGMLEAFF. The CDR3 nucleotides read TGTGCCAGCAGCTCGGACAGGGGGATGCTTGAAGCTTTCTTT.

The chain links TRBV29-1 to TRBJ2-3; TRBD2 matches 11 bases. Germline trimming cut 6 bases from V and 2 bases from J; bases unmatched to any gene: 7. Looked up from germline, CDR1 is SQVTM and CDR2 is ANQGSEA. The CDR3 loop spans 15 amino acids. The DNA for the CDR3 is TGCAGCGTGGGGGGACTAGCGGACCACACAGATACGCAGTATTTT. Protein sequence: CSVGGLADHTDTQYF.

CDR3 DNA: TGCGCCAGCAGCGCCCGGGACAGAGAAAACACCGGGGAGCTGTTTTTT. Encoded protein: CASSARDRENTGELFF. This rearrangement joins TRBV4-1 to TRBJ2-2, with 7 bases aligning to TRBD1. The junction had 8 bases not matched to a gene; V was cut back by 5 bases and J by 2 bases. Germline values: CDR1 MGHRA, CDR2 YSYEKL. This CDR3 is 16 amino acids long.

This clone was seen a single time. This chain connects TRBV9 to TRBJ2-1; 7 positions match TRBD1. The CDR3 length is 15 residues. CDR1 and CDR2 from the germline V gene are SGDLS and YYNGEE. V shed 0 bases, J shed 7 bases, and the junction held 7 bases outside the gene matches. CDR3 residues: CASSVEQGIGNEQFF. In DNA form, the CDR3 reads TGTGCCAGCAGCGTAGAACAGGGGATAGGGAATGAGCAGTTCTTC.

The chain couples TRBV18 to TRBJ1-2, with TRBD1 as a possible D gene (6 bases). V dropped 6 bases and J dropped 2 bases, with 10 bases sitting between them. The CDR3 covers 13 residues. Germline V CDR1 and CDR2: KGHSH, LQKENI. CDR3 sequence (DNA): TGTGCCAGCTCCAACAGGGAAAACTATGGCTACACCTTC. It encodes CASSNRENYGYTF. The entire variable domain, with the rest obtained from reference TRBV18 and TRBJ1-2, is as follows: NAGVMQNPRHLVRRRGQEARLRCSPMKGHSHVYWYRQLPEEGLKFMVYLQKENIIDESGMPKERFSAEFPKEGPSILRIQQVVRGDSAAYFCASSNRENYGYTFGSGTRLTVV.

The chain employs TRBV14 and TRBJ2-3; 8 bases are shared with TRBD2. This CDR3 has 17 amino acids. Losses at the gene ends were 0 bases for V and 3 bases for J; bases not matched to a gene: 8. Germline values: CDR1 SGHDN, CDR2 FVKESK. This CDR3 reads CASSQDLSGGWTDTQYF. For the CDR3, the DNA is TGTGCCAGCAGCCAAGATCTCAGCGGGGGTTGGACAGATACGCAGTATTTT.